This T cell receptor (beta chain) was sequenced for a study of Graves' ophthalmopathy and Graves' hyperthyroidism. Newly diagnosed, the hyperthyroidism patients had under 2 months' duration and were aged 18 to 65. Orbital computed tomography, together with clinical symptoms, serum thyroxine, TRAb and thyroid ultrasound, was used for diagnosis. CDR1 and CDR2 from the germline V gene are KGHDR and SFDVKD. There are 14 residues in the CDR3. V gave up 9 bases and J gave up 1 base, with 13 bases separating them. Amplifying from RNA transcripts, the study obtained TCR beta CDR3 regions. HTBI primers were employed in first-round RT-PCR, then a second-round multiplex PCR followed. TCRdb reanalysed the multiplex PCR reads using MiXCR and keeps one entry per CDR3 protein. The sample lists about 600,000 distinct CDR3 sequences, 39% seen once, with less than 4.5% in the top ten.

This chain connects TRBV24-1 to TRBJ2-3; the D call may be TRBD1 or TRBD2 (5 bases each). The material sequenced was peripheral blood or thyroid tissue (not recorded which). This TCR was sampled from an adult man with Graves' hyperthyroidism. The CDR3 spells CATVARDGTDTQYF. The CDR3 region has the DNA TGTGCCACCGTTGCCAGGGACGGCACAGATACGCAGTATTTT.